This T cell receptor beta chain stems from a study of T cells in localized non-small cell lung cancer (dated by TCRdb to between 2020 and 2021). A note on the overall study: The study examined T cell repertoires in hundreds of patients with early-stage NSCLC and compared tumors with uninvolved tumor-adjacent lungs. All 240 or so NSCLC patients in the cohort were treatment-naive and had localized lung tumors that were resected. The mean age of the NSCLC patients was 50 to 85 years, with approximately 130 men and around 100 women.

The immunoSEQ Assay was used to sequence TCR beta CDR3 regions from DNA. The authors processed their data as follows. To compute T cell density, TCR beta template counts were normalized to usable DNA, which was estimated by amplifying housekeeping genes. Richness was estimated with the preseqR package, extrapolating to 400,000 templates for PBMC samples and 120,000 templates for tissue samples. Clonality was defined as one minus Pielou's evenness. Tissue-enriched TCRs were identified through differential abundance testing performed on productive amino-acid clonotypes, with a minimum total count of 5 and an alpha of 0.1. The Jaccard Index and the Morisita Overlap Index were used to measure how much the repertoires overlapped between compartments. GLIPH grouped TCR beta CDR3s together with public tetramer-defined viral CDR3s, and a viral motif had to include at least three viral sequences and show V-gene enrichment. Imported from immuneACCESS, the table was reduced by TCRdb to in-frame sequences with V and J called. These copies leave out some clones; in studies compared against another copy, an unresolved V gene accounts for under half, and the cause of the remainder is not known. V and J calls and clone size come straight from that table; D and trimming were deduced from the DNA. The sample includes approximately 6,000 clones, with approximately 80% observed a single time. About 63% of the sample belongs to the ten largest clones.

At diagnosis, tumor, uninvolved tumor-adjacent lung and peripheral blood were collected and then preserved as a mix of FFPE and fresh-frozen material. For TCR repertoire profiling, blood samples were analyzed in the form of peripheral blood mononuclear cells. This clone was seen more than once but under ten times. Its antigen is unknown. Qualities for individual bases were not recorded, and no much larger clone is one base off. Summary of the overall study and its limitations: Longer overall survival was associated with higher T cell density in blood, whereas shorter survival was associated with higher clonality in adjacent lung. Uninvolved tumor-adjacent lung showed the highest T cell clonality, higher than tumor, which suggests more focused antigenic responses in the adjacent lung. Multi-region tumor sequencing was not performed, so intratumor heterogeneity could not be excluded. A median of roughly 56 of the top 100 tumor clones were detected in paired uninvolved adjacent lung, and 28 of these tumor clones were also found among the top 100 clones of the paired uninvolved adjacent lung. Since the design was exploratory, TCR variables were selected using unadjusted p-values with no false-discovery rate correction.

This clonotype originated in a female donor aged 60 or older with stage II lung adenocarcinoma. The specimen was peripheral blood mononuclear cells, collected before any cancer treatment.

The DNA sequence is as follows: TGTGCCAGCAGTGAATTTGGCGGGGGCACAGATACGCAGTATTTT. Its coded protein is CASSEFGGGTDTQYF. This chain joins TRBV6-1 to TRBJ2-3, with TRBD2 perhaps the D gene, on 6 matching bases. The CDR3 goes from the cysteine to the phenylalanine over 15 residues. Only the CDR3 portion is preserved as DNA: 45 bases, with reading frame beginning at the first base. As encoded in the germline V gene, CDR1 is MNHNS while CDR2 is SASEGT. V is reduced by 2 bases and J by 1 base, leaving a spacing of 10 bases between them.